This T cell receptor beta chain was sequenced during a study of blood T cell repertoires in COVID-19. TCRdb keeps only in-frame clones here, not all; method: immunoSEQ multiplex PCR. The data show under 250,000 clones, with approximately 90% seen just once and just over 2.5% held by the top ten. Participant age was about 18 to 100 years, and participants resided in about two dozen US areas. Trimming took off 0 bases at V and 6 bases at J, with 9 bases between the two ends. Germline CDR1 reads LGHNA; CDR2 reads YSLEER. This CDR3 is 14 amino acids long. V is TRBV4-3 and J is TRBJ1-5, with D perhaps TRBD1 (6 bases). The clonotype comes from a woman aged 25 to 39 with acute COVID-19. Sequencing input: PBMCs or T cells enriched from blood (not recorded which). CDR3 DNA: TGCGCCAGCAGCCAAGATATCAGGGGTCAGCCCCAGCATTTT. Residues: CASSQDIRGQPQHF.